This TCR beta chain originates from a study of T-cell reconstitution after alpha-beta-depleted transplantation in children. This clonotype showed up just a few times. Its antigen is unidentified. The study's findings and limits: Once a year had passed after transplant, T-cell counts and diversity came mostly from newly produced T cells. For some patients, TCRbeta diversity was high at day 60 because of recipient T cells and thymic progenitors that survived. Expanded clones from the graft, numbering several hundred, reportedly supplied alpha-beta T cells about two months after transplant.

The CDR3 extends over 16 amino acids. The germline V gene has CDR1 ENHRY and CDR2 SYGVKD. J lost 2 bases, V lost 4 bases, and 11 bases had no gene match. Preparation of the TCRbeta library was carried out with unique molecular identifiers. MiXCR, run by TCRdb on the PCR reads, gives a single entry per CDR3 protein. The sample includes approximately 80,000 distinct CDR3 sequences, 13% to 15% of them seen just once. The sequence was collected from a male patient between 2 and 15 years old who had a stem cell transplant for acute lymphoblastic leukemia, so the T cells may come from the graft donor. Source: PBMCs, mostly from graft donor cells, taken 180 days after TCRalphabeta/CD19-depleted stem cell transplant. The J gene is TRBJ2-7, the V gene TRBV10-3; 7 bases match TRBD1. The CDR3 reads CAISAASGTATYEQYF. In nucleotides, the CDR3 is TGTGCCATCAGTGCGGCGTCCGGGACAGCAACCTACGAGCAGTACTTC.